This T cell receptor (beta chain) emerged from a study of T cells in Graves' hyperthyroidism and ophthalmopathy. TCR beta CDR3 regions were amplified from RNA transcripts. HTBI primers were used for first-round RT-PCR of the TCR CDR3. TCRdb itself ran the multiplex PCR reads through MiXCR, one entry per CDR3 protein. The sample includes approximately 700,000 distinct CDR3 sequences, roughly 45% of them seen just once. Many counts were recorded for this clonotype. Germline V gives CDR1 SGHTA, CDR2 FQGNSA. This CDR3 region has 13 residues. With 3 bases removed from V and 1 base from J, the gap between germline ends came to 6 bases.

V and J are TRBV7-2 and TRBJ2-5, with D hard to call. The clonotype was recovered from an adult man with Graves' disease, either hyperthyroidism or ophthalmopathy (not recorded which). Sample: peripheral blood or thyroid tissue (not recorded which). CDR3 sequence: CASSFYLQETQYF. CDR3 DNA sequence: TGTGCCAGCAGCTTTTACCTCCAAGAGACCCAGTACTTC.